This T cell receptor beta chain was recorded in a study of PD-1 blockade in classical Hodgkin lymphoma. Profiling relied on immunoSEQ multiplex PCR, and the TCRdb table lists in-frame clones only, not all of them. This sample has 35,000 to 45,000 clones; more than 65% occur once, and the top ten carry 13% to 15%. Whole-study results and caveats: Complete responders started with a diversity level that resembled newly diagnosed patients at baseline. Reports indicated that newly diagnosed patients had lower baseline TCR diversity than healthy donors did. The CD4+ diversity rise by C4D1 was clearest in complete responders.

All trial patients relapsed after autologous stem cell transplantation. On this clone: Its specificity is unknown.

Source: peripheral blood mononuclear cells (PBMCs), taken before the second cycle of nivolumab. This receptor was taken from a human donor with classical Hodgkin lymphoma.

The CDR3 here is CASSYMGTGELFF. The DNA for the CDR3 is TGTGCCAGTAGTTACATGGGGACCGGGGAGCTGTTTTTT. The chain combines TRBV19 with TRBJ2-2; D is uncertain. The CDR3 has 13 amino acids. The germline V and J ends were trimmed by 5 bases and 5 bases, with 9 bases remaining between them. Germline V lookup: CDR1 LNHDA, CDR2 SQIVND (reference sequence).